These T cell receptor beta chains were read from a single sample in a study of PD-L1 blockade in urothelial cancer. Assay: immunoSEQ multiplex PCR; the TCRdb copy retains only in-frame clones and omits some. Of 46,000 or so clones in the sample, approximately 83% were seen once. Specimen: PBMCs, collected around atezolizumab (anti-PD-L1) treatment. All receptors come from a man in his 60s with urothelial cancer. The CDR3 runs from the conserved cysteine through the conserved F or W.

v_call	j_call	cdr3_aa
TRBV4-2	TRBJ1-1	CASSQDGGGTGTMNTEAFF
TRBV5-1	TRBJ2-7	CASREDTGVYEQYF
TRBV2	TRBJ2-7	CASSAWLAYEQYF
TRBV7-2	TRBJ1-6	CASNIPQGPSPLHF
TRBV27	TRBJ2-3	CASSLYSPSGAPDTQYF
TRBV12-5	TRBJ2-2	CASGFRRGLNTGELFF
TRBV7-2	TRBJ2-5	CASSLAFAGEGTQYF
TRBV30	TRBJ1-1	CAWSVKGQGRTNTEAFF
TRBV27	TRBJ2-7	CASSSGQGFFNEQYF
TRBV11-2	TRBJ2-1	CASSRSLQGYNEQFF